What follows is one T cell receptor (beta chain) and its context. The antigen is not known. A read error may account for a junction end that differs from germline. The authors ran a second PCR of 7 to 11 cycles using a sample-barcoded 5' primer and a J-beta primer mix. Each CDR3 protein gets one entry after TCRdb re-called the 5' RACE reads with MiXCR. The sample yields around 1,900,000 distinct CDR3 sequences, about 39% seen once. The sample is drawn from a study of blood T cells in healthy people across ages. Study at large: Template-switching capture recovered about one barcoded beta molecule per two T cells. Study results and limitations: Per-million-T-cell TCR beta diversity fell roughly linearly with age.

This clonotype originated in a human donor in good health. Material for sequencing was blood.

CDR3 loop: CASSRSMGTEAFF. CDR3 bases: TGTGCTAGCAGCCGAAGTATGGGAACTGAAGCTTTCTTT. V is TRBV7-7 and J is TRBJ1-1; D call uncertain. CDR1 and CDR2 (germline): SSHAT, FNYEAQ (reference sequence). The CDR3 is made up of 13 amino acids.